The 6 T cell receptor beta chains below were found in one sample sequenced in a study of molecular identifiers for immune sequencing clone quantification. Each CDR3 protein is one row after TCRdb ran MiXCR on the PCR reads. Here the sample spans about half a million distinct CDR3 sequences, 20% to 25% being singletons. Sequenced sample: naive CD8+ T cells from blood, with Jurkat cell RNA spiked in. Subset meaning: FACS-sorted CD8+CD4-CCR7+CD45RA+ naive T cells. These receptor sequences come from a human donor in good health. Some libraries in this study had Jurkat cell RNA spiked in.

The CDR3 sequence is CASSLAGTVSSGANVLTF. The DNA for the CDR3 is TGTGCCAGCAGCTTAGCCGGGACAGTCAGCTCTGGGGCCAACGTCCTGACTTTC. The rearrangement joins TRBV11-2 to TRBJ2-6; TRBD1 agrees at 7 bases. The CDR3 consists of 18 residues. V shed 1 base and J 0 bases; nucleotides not matched to a gene: 6. Germline V gives CDR1 SGHAT, CDR2 FQNNGV.

The chain is built from TRBV12-3 or TRBV12-4 and TRBJ2-2; D might be TRBD2 (6 bases). Trimming pared 6 bases from V and 4 bases from J, leaving 18 bases between. The CDR3 spans 16 residues. The DNA of the CDR3 is TGTGCCAGCAGACCTTCGGCTAGGAGGGGCACCGGGGAGCTGTTTTTT. This translates into CASRPSARRGTGELFF.

Regarding this clonotype: A single base is all that separates this from a far larger clone, so a read error is likely. The rearrangement links TRBV27 to TRBJ2-7; weak D call: TRBD1 (6 bases). The CDR3 length is 13 residues. CDR1 is MNHEY and CDR2 is SMNVEV in the germline V gene (reference sequence). CDR3 sequence reads: CASSYRDSYERYF. CDR3 nucleotides: TGTGCCAGCAGCTACAGGGATTCCTACGAGCGGTACTTC.

Concerning this clonotype itself: A read error may explain this, as a much larger clone is one base away. The chain recombines TRBV4-2 with TRBJ2-1; 10 bases fit TRBD2. After removal of 4 bases from V and 6 bases from J, the junction contained 6 bases not matched to a gene. CDR1 is LGHNA, CDR2 YNFKEQ, per germline. This CDR3 contains 15 residues. The CDR3 sequence is CASSPGLAERNEQFF. In nucleotides, the CDR3 is TGTGCCAGCAGCCCTGGACTAGCGGAACGCAATGAGCAGTTCTTC.

The chain links TRBV3-2 to TRBJ2-1; the table's D call, TRBD1, was not checked against the DNA. TRBV3-2 is designated a pseudogene. The CDR3 covers 14 residues. The CDR3 reads CASSQSRDLYCPFF. For the CDR3, the DNA is TGTGCCAGCAGCCAATCCCGGGACCTATATTGCCCGTTCTTC.

This clonotype was counted ten times or more. V gene TRBV19 combines with J gene TRBJ2-1, with 7 nucleotides matching TRBD2. Trimming removed 7 bases from V and 4 bases from J; junction bases left unmatched: 7. Germline CDR1 reads LNHDA; CDR2 reads SQIVND (reference sequence). CDR3 size: 14 residues. CDR3 loop: CASTPWGGYNEQFF. CDR3 DNA sequence: TGTGCCAGTACTCCCTGGGGGGGATACAATGAGCAGTTCTTC.